This T cell receptor (beta chain) is drawn from a study of blood T cell repertoires in COVID-19. As for the study in general: There were acute and convalescent COVID-19 samples, and they came from the United States, Italy and Spain. The cDNA or gDNA used as material had been derived from T cells, B-cell-depleted T cells, or PBMCs.

This CDR3 is 15 amino acids long. Per germline, CDR1 LNHDA and CDR2 SQIVND (reference sequence). Trimming at V came to 8 bases and at J to 0 bases, leaving 10 bases not matched to a gene. Sequencing used immunoSEQ multiplex PCR; TCRdb keeps in-frame clones, though not all of them. The top ten clones hold around 43% of a sample with tens of thousands of clones, roughly four fifths of them seen once. The source of this sequence is an elderly man with acute or convalescent COVID-19. The V call is TRBV19, the J call TRBJ2-7; 7 bases line up with TRBD2. Sequenced material: peripheral blood. The CDR3 DNA sequence: TGTGCCAGTTCGATAGCGGGCTCCAACTCCTACGAGCAGTACTTC. Encoded protein: CASSIAGSNSYEQYF.